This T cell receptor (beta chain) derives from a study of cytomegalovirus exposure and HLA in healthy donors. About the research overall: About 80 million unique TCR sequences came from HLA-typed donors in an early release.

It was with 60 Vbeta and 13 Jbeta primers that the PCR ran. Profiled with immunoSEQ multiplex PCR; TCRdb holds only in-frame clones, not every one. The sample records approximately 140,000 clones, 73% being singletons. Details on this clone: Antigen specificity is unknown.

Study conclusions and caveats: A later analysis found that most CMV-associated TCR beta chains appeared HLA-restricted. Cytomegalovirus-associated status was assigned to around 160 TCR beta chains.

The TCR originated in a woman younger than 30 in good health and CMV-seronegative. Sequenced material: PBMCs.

CDR3 DNA sequence: TGTGCCAGCAGTTTAGACCCTCGGGGCAATGAGCAGTTCTTC. It codes for CASSLDPRGNEQFF. The rearrangement uses TRBV28 and TRBJ2-1; D is possibly TRBD2 (5 bases). The CDR3 is 14 residues long. Trimming took 2 bases from V and 6 from J, leaving 11 bases between them. The germline V gene encodes CDR1 MDHEN and CDR2 SYDVKM.